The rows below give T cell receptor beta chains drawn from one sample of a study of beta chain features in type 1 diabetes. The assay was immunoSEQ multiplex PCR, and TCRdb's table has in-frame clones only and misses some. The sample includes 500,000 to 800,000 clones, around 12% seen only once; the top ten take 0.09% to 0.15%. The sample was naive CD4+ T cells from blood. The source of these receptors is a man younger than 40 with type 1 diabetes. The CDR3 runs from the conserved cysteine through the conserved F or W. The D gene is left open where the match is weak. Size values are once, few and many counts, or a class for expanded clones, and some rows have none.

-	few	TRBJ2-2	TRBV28	TGTGCCAGCAGTAGCGGGACAGCGGGGTCCGGGGAGCTGTTTTTT	CASSSGTAGSGELFF
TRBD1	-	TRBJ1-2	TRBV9	TGTGCCAGCAGCGAGGGGACAGGAAACTATGGCTACACCTTC	CASSEGTGNYGYTF
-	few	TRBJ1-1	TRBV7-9	TGTGCCAGCAGCCTATCGAGGACAGTGAACACTGAAGCTTTCTTT	CASSLSRTVNTEAFF
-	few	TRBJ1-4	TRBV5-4	TGTGCCAGCAGCGAGAGACAGCCCTATAATGAAAAACTGTTTTTT	CASSERQPYNEKLFF
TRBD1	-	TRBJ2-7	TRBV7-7	TGTGCTAGCAGCTTCGGGACAGGGAGTTACGAGCAGTACTTC	CASSFGTGSYEQYF
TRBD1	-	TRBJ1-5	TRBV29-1	TGCAGCGCCGGGACAGCTAATCAGCCCCAGCATTTT	CSAGTANQPQHF
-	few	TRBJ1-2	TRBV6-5	TGTGCCAGCAGCGTACAGGGTTTGGGCTACACCTTC	CASSVQGLGYTF
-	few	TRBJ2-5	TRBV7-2	TGTGCCAGCAGCTTAGCGGCCGGACAGATCCAAGAGACCCAGTACTTC	CASSLAAGQIQETQYF
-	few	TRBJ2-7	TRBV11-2	TGTGCCAGCAGCCCCCTACGAGGGCAGTACTTC	CASSPLRGQYF
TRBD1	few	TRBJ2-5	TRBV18	TGTGCCAGCTCCGGGGAACAGGGGCCACAAGAGACCCAGTACTTC	CASSGEQGPQETQYF
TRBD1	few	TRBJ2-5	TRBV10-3	TGTGCCATCACTCCGGACAGGGACGAGACCCAGTACTTC	CAITPDRDETQYF
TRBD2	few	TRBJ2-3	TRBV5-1	TGCGCCAGCAGCTCAGCGGGGGGGCCAAGAGATACGCAGTATTTT	CASSSAGGPRDTQYF
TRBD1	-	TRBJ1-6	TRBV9	TGTGCCAGCAGCGTAGGGACAGGGGTCGACTCACCCCTCCACTTT	CASSVGTGVDSPLHF
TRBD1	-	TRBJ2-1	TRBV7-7	TGTGCCAGCAGCTTAGTTGGGGACAGCTCCTACAATGAGCAGTTCTTC	CASSLVGDSSYNEQFF
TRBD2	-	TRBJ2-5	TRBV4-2	TGTGCCAGCAGCCCGGGGGGGTCGGGAGAGACCCAGTACTTC	CASSPGGSGETQYF
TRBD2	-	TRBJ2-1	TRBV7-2	TGTGCCAGCAGCTTCAAAGGGCTAGCGGGGGGGCGTTACAATGAGCAGTTCTTC	CASSFKGLAGGRYNEQFF
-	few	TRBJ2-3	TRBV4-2	TGTGCCAGCAGCCATCCCGGACCGGCCGATACGCAGTATTTT	CASSHPGPADTQYF
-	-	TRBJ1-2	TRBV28	TGTGCCAGCAGTTTAGCGGACAGAAACTATGGCTACACCTTC	CASSLADRNYGYTF
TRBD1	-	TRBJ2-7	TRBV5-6	TGTGCCAGCAGCTCACCACACGGACAGGGAACCTACGAGCAGTACTTC	CASSSPHGQGTYEQYF
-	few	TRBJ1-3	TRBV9	TGTGCCAGCAGCCTCCAGGGACACGTCGACTCTGGAAACACCATATATTTT	CASSLQGHVDSGNTIYF
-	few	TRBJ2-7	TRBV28	TGTGCCAGCAGTGTCCAATCACCTTACGAGCAGTACTTC	CASSVQSPYEQYF
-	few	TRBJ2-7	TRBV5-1	TGCGCCAGCAGCTTGTACGAGGGGGGCTACGAGCAGTACTTC	CASSLYEGGYEQYF
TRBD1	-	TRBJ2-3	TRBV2	TGTGCCAGCAGTGGACAGGGGGAGAAGACAGATACGCAGTATTTT	CASSGQGEKTDTQYF
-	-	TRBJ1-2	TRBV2	TGTGCCAGCAGTGAACAGGGAGCTAACTATGGCTACACCTTC	CASSEQGANYGYTF
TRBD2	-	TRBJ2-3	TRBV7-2	TGTGCCAGCAGCTTAGGGACTAGCGGGGGGGTCGGGGATACGCAGTATTTT	CASSLGTSGGVGDTQYF
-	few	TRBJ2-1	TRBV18	TGTGCCAGCTCACCGGGTGGGGTCAATGAGCAGTTCTTC	CASSPGGVNEQFF
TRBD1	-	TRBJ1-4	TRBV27	TGTGCCAGCAGCCCACAGGGGGCGCGTACTAATGAAAAACTGTTTTTT	CASSPQGARTNEKLFF
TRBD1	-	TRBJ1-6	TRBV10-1	TGCGCCAATCCGGACAGGGTTTCCTATAATTCACCCCTCCACTTT	CANPDRVSYNSPLHF
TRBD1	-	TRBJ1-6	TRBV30	TGTGCCTGGAGTGCCGGAATCCGGGACAGCAAGAGCTCCTATAATTCACCCCTCCACTTT	CAWSAGIRDSKSSYNSPLHF
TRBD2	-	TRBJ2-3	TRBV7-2	TGTGCCAGCAGCTTCGGTTCTAGCGGGGGATCAAACACAGATACGCAGTATTTT	CASSFGSSGGSNTDTQYF
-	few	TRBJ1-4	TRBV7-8	TGTGCCAGCAGCTCCCCGGGGCATAATGAAAAACTGTTTTTT	CASSSPGHNEKLFF
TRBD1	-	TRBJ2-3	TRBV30	TGTGCCTGGAGCCGGACAGGGGGCGGGGGGGAGCCGCAGTATTTT	CAWSRTGGGGEPQYF
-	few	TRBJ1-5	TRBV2	TGTGCCAGCAGTCTGGGGCCGCTTAGCAATCAGCCCCAGCATTTT	CASSLGPLSNQPQHF
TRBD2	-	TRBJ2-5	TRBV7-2	TGTGCCAGCAGCCTCGGGACTAGCGGGGGTCCCGAGGGAGAGACCCAGTACTTC	CASSLGTSGGPEGETQYF
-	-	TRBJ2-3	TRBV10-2	TGCGCCAGCAGTGAGTTTCCACTCAGACGCAGGGATACGCAGTATTTT	CASSEFPLRRRDTQYF
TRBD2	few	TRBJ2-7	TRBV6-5	TGTGCCGCGGGGGGAGGGGGCGAGCAGTACTTC	CAAGGGGEQYF
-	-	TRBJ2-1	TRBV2	TGTGCCAGCAGCAAGGTCTCAACAAACAATGAGCAGTTCTTC	CASSKVSTNNEQFF
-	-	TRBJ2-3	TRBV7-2	TGTGCCAGCAGCTTACTGAAGAGCACAGATACGCAGTATTTT	CASSLLKSTDTQYF
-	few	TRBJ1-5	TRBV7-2	TGTGCCAGCAGCTCCCCAGACTGGATTAGCAATCAGCCCCAGCATTTT	CASSSPDWISNQPQHF
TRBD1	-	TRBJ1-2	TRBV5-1	TGCGCCAGCAGCCTGGGACAGCGCCATGGCTACACCTTC	CASSLGQRHGYTF
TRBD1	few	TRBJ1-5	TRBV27	TGTGCCAGCAGTTTATGGACAGGGGCAGGCCAGCCCCAGCATTTT	CASSLWTGAGQPQHF
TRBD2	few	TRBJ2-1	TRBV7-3	TGTGCCAGCAGCTCATATCCCGGGGGACTAGCAGATTACAATGAGCAGTTCTTC	CASSSYPGGLADYNEQFF
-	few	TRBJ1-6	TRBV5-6	TGTGCCAGCAGCTTACCCCCGGGACCAGGGACACCCCTCCACTTT	CASSLPPGPGTPLHF
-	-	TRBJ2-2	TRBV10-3	TGTGCCATCACCAGCCGGGACTTCACCGGGGAGCTGTTTTTT	CAITSRDFTGELFF
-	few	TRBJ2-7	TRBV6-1	TGTGCCAGCAGTGAATCCAGTCCCTACGAGCAGTACTTC	CASSESSPYEQYF
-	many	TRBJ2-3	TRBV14	TGTGCCAGCAGCCTCCTACGGATGGATACGCAGTATTTT	CASSLLRMDTQYF
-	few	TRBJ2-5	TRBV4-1	TGCGCCAGCAGCCAAGAGGGCAGGGGAGAGACCCAGTACTTC	CASSQEGRGETQYF
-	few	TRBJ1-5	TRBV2	TGTGCCAGCAGTGAAGGAAATGAGCAGCCCCAGCATTTT	CASSEGNEQPQHF
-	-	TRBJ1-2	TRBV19	TGTGCCAGTACCAACCCGATGACAGGACGGCATGGCTACACCTTC	CASTNPMTGRHGYTF
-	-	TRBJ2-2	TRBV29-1	TGCAGCGTTGAGACCAACACCGGGGAGCTGTTTTTT	CSVETNTGELFF
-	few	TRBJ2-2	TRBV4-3	TGCGCCAGCAGCCGACCACCCGGGGAGCTGTTTTTT	CASSRPPGELFF
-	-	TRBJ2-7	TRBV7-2	TGTGCCAGCAGCTTAGTAAGATACGAGCAGTACTTC	CASSLVRYEQYF
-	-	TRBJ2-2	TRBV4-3	TGCGCCAGCAGCCAAGATTCCCAAGTCCCCGGGGAGCTGTTTTTT	CASSQDSQVPGELFF
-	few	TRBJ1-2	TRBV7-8	TGTGCCAGCAGCTTAAGGACCAATAACTATGGCTACACCTTC	CASSLRTNNYGYTF
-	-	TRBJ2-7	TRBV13	TGTGCCAGCAGCTTACGGGGAAGAAACCACGAGCAGTACTTC	CASSLRGRNHEQYF
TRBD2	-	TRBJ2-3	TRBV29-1	TGCAGCGTTGAAGTCCAGCGGGGAACCACAGATACGCAGTATTTT	CSVEVQRGTTDTQYF
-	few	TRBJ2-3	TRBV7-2	TGTGCCAGCAGCTTTTTCGGAGGCTCAACGCAGTATTTT	CASSFFGGSTQYF